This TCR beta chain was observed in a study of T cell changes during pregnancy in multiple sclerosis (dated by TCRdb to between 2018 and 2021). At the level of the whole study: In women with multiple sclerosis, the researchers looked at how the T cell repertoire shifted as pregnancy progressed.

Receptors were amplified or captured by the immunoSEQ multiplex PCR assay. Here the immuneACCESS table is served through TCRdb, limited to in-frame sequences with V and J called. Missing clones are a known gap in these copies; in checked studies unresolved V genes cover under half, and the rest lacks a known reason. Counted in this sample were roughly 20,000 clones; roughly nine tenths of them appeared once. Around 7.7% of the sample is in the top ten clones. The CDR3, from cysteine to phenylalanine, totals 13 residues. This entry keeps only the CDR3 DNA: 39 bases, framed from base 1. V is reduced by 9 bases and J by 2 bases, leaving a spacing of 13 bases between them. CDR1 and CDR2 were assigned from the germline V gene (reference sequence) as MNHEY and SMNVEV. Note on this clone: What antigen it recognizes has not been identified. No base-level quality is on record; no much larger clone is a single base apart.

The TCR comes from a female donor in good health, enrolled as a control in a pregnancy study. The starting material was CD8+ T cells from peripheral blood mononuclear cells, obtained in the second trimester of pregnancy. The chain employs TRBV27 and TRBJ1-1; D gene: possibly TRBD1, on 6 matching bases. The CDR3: CASGGIVNTEAFF. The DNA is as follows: TGTGCCAGTGGGGGCATCGTAAACACTGAAGCTTTCTTT.